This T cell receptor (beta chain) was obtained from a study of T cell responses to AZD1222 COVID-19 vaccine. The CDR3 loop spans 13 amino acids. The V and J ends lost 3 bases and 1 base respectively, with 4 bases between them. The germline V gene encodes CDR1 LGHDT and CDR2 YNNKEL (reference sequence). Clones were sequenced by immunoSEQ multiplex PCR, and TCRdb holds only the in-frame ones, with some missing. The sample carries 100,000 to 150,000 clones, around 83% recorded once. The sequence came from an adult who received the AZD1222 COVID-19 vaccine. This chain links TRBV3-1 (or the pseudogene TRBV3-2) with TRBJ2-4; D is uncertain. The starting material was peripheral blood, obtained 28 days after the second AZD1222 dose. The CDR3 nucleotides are TGTGCCAGCAGCCATCTTGCCAAAAACATTCAGTACTTC. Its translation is CASSHLAKNIQYF.